This T cell receptor beta chain was captured in a study of blood T cell repertoires in COVID-19. Study at large: The United States, Italy and Spain provided the acute and convalescent COVID-19 samples. In each case, the material was cDNA or gDNA derived from T cells, B-cell-depleted T cells, or PBMCs.

The authors' processing: Estimation of nucleated cell counts was performed using reference gene primer amplification. The assay was immunoSEQ multiplex PCR, and TCRdb's table has in-frame clones only and misses some. That table is the source of V, J and clone size, and D and trimming were worked out from the DNA. In the table there are roughly 190,000 clones, 80% to 95% of which are singletons. This TCR came from a man aged 50-59 years with acute or convalescent COVID-19. Sequenced: peripheral blood.

The CDR3 DNA reads as TGTGCCAGCACCATAACAGGGAACACTGAAGCTTTCTTT. As protein: CASTITGNTEAFF. This chain joins TRBV12-3 or TRBV12-4 and TRBJ1-1; tentatively, D is TRBD1 (5 bases). The ends were cut back, 7 bases at V and 1 base at J, with 10 bases in the middle. The CDR3 has 13 residues.